This TCR beta chain was profiled in a study of identical twins. General study results and limits: Beta out-of-frame sequences showed weaker excess sharing between twins. For out-of-frame alpha sequences shared by twins, low generation probability was in excess.

A remark on this clonotype: What it recognizes is unknown.

It was template switching that added a universal primer site, and there were unique molecular identifiers on the cDNA. TCRdb called the 5' RACE reads again in MiXCR, with one record for every CDR3 protein. This table has about 530,000 distinct CDR3 sequences, about a fifth appearing once. CDR3 length equals 15 residues. The ends were cut back, 0 bases at V and 5 bases at J, with 14 bases in the middle. Looked up from germline, CDR1 is SGHRS and CDR2 is YFSETQ. The same data also went into a second study, on yellow fever vaccine responses in identical twins.

The source is a woman between 18 and 29 years old in good health. The chain employs TRBV5-1 and TRBJ1-1; D is ambiguous. The specimen sequenced was CD4+ T cells sorted from blood. Here the CDR3 reads CASSLAGVGSTEAFF. For the CDR3, the DNA is TGCGCCAGCAGCTTGGCTGGGGTCGGTAGTACTGAAGCTTTCTTT.